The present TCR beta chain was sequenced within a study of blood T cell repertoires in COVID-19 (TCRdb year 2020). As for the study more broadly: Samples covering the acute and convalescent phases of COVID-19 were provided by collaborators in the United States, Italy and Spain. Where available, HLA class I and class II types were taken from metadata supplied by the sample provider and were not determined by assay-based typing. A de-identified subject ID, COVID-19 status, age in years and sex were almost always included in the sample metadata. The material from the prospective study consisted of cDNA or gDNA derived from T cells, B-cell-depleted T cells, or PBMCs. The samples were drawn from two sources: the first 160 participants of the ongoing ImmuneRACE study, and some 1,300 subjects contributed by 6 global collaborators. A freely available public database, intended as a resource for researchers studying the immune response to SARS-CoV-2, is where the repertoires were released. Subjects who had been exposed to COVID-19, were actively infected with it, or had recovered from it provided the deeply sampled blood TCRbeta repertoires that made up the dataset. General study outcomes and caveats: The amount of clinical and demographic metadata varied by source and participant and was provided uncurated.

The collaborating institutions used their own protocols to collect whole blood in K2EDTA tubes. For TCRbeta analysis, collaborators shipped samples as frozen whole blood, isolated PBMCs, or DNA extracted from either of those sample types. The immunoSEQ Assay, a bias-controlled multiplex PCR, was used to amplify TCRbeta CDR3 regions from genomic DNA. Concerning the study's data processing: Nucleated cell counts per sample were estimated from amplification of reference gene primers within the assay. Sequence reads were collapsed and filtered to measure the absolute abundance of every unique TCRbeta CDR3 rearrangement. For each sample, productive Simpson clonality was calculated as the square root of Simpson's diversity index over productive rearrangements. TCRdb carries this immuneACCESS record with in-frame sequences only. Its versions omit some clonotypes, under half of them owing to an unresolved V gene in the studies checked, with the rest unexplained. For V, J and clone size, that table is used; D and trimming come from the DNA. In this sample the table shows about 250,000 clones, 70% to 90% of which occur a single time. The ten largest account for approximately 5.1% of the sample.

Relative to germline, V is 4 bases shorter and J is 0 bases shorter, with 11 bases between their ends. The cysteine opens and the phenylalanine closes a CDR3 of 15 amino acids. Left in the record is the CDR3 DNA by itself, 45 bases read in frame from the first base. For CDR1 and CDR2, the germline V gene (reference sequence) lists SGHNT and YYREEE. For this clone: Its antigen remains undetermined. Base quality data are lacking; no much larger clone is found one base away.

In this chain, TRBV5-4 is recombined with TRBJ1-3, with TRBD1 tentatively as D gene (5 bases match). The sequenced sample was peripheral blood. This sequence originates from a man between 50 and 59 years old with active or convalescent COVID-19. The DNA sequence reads TGTGCCAGCAGCGTCGGGACTCTCTCTGGAAACACCATATATTTT. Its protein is CASSVGTLSGNTIYF.